This T cell receptor beta chain appears in the sequencing data of a study of cytomegalovirus exposure and HLA in healthy donors. Study-wide findings and caveats: Data from an earlier analysis indicated that most TCR beta V segments were productive either about 90% or about 30% of the time. Per a later analysis, about 15,000 TCR beta sequences showed association with HLA alleles at 0.05 false discovery rate.

The CDR3 has 16 residues. Germline CDR1 is LGHNA and CDR2 is YSLEER. The germline V and J ends were trimmed by 3 bases and 0 bases, with 12 bases remaining between them. No CMV serostatus entry exists for this donor. Worth noting for this clone: Its target is not known.

Both 60 Vbeta primers and 13 Jbeta primers went into the PCR. TCRdb's table, derived via immunoSEQ multiplex PCR, lists solely in-frame clones and lacks some. The sample consists of around 120,000 clones, 55% to 75% of them appearing once. This receptor was taken from a human donor in good health. The chain joins TRBV4-3 to TRBJ2-1; D is perhaps TRBD2 (5 bases). Input material: PBMCs. CDR3 loop: CASSQARGSSYNEQFF. The CDR3, as DNA: TGCGCCAGCAGCCAGGCACGGGGAAGCTCCTACAATGAGCAGTTCTTC.